The rows below give T cell receptor beta chains drawn from one sample of a study of blood T cell repertoires in COVID-19. TCRdb's table, derived via immunoSEQ multiplex PCR, lists solely in-frame clones and lacks some. The top ten hold roughly 3.9% of the sample, which has under 150,000 clones, about 87% seen once. The sample taken for sequencing was PBMCs or T cells enriched from blood (not recorded which). All receptors come from a man aged 50 or older in a cohort exposed to, infected with or recovered from COVID-19 (not recorded which). Each CDR3 is given with its conserved first and last residue. Each record gives: V gene, D gene, clone size, J gene, CDR3 protein, CDR3 DNA. D genes are given only for firm matches. Clone size is shown for a subset of rows, as once, few, many or a class of expanded clone.

>TRBV5-1|TRBD1|NA|TRBJ1-6
CASSPTGNNSPLHF
TGCGCCAGCAGCCCGACAGGGAATAATTCACCCCTCCACTTT
>TRBV24-1|NA|NA|TRBJ2-2
CATSDADRNTGELFF
TGTGCCACCAGTGATGCGGACAGAAACACCGGGGAGCTGTTTTTT
>TRBV6-5|NA|NA|TRBJ2-3
CASSYSPTGLTDTQYF
TGTGCCAGCAGTTACTCTCCAACAGGGCTCACAGATACGCAGTATTTT
>TRBV20-1|NA|NA|TRBJ1-1
CSARQGFEAFF
TGCAGTGCTAGACAGGGTTTCGAAGCTTTCTTT
>TRBV24-1|NA|NA|TRBJ1-2
CATRGARYGYTF
TGTGCCACCCGGGGAGCGCGCTATGGCTACACCTTC
>TRBV4-2|TRBD1|few|TRBJ1-5
CASSQEGTGGAYNQPQHF
TGTGCCAGCAGCCAAGAGGGGACAGGGGGCGCCTACAATCAGCCCCAGCATTTT
>TRBV28|NA|NA|TRBJ1-3
CASSLSIPGAGNTIYF
TGTGCCAGCAGTTTATCCATCCCAGGGGCTGGAAACACCATATATTTT
>TRBV7-9|TRBD2|once|TRBJ2-5
CASSTWTSGEQETQYF
TGTGCCAGCAGCACCTGGACTAGCGGGGAACAAGAGACCCAGTACTTC
>TRBV5-4|NA|NA|TRBJ2-7
CASSLPTGGGNEQYF
TGTGCCAGCAGCTTGCCAACAGGAGGGGGCAATGAGCAGTACTTC
>TRBV20-1|NA|NA|TRBJ1-1
CSARDNFEAFF
TGCAGTGCTCGGGACAATTTTGAAGCTTTCTTT
>TRBV16|NA|NA|TRBJ1-5
CASSLSEPQHF
TGTGCCAGCAGCCTCTCTGAGCCCCAGCATTTT
>TRBV19|NA|once|TRBJ1-2
CASSIRTGANYGYTF
TGTGCCAGTAGTATAAGAACTGGAGCTAACTATGGCTACACCTTC
>TRBV7-9|TRBD1|NA|TRBJ2-1
CAGGQGEYNEQFF
TGTGCCGGGGGACAGGGAGAATACAATGAGCAGTTCTTC
>TRBV23-1|TRBD1|NA|TRBJ1-1
CASSQGRDRGLRAFF
TGCGCCAGCAGTCAAGGCCGGGACAGGGGCCTGCGGGCTTTCTTT
>TRBV28|NA|few|TRBJ1-6
CASSSPIQNNSPLHF
TGTGCCAGCAGTTCCCCCATACAGAATAATTCACCCCTCCACTTT
>TRBV13|TRBD1|NA|TRBJ2-2
CASSYTGVLNTGELFF
TGTGCCAGCAGCTACACAGGGGTCTTAAACACCGGGGAGCTGTTTTTT
>TRBV5-1|TRBD1|NA|TRBJ1-6
CASSFGQGQNSPLHF
TGCGCCAGCAGCTTCGGACAGGGACAGAATTCACCCCTCCACTTT
>TRBV30|NA|NA|TRBJ2-2
CAWSVPAIVTGELFF
TGTGCCTGGAGTGTACCAGCGATTGTCACCGGGGAGCTGTTTTTT
>TRBV7-8|NA|few|TRBJ1-6
CASSLGAGVGVNSPLHF
TGTGCCAGCAGCTTAGGAGCGGGGGTGGGGGTTAATTCACCCCTCCACTTT
>TRBV15|TRBD1|NA|TRBJ1-2
CATSRSRQGAYGYTF
TGTGCCACCAGCAGATCCCGACAGGGGGCCTATGGCTACACCTTC
>TRBV29-1|TRBD1|NA|TRBJ1-1
CSVVDRGGPEAFF
TGCAGCGTTGTGGACAGGGGCGGCCCTGAAGCTTTCTTT
>TRBV7-2|NA|NA|TRBJ1-2
CASSLGLSYGYTF
TGTGCCAGCAGCTTAGGACTCAGCTATGGCTACACCTTC
>TRBV6-6|TRBD1|NA|TRBJ1-1
CASRTMDREGTEAFF
TGTGCCAGCAGAACCATGGACAGGGAGGGGACTGAAGCTTTCTTT
>TRBV5-1|NA|NA|TRBJ1-1
CASSPPGDPRVTEAFF
TGCGCCAGCAGCCCGCCGGGGGACCCTAGGGTTACTGAAGCTTTCTTT
>TRBV27|NA|NA|TRBJ2-7
CASSLSRAYEQYF
TGTGCCAGCAGTTTATCGAGGGCCTACGAGCAGTACTTC
>TRBV2|NA|NA|TRBJ2-2
CASSDEGGRENTGELFF
TGTGCCAGCAGTGACGAAGGGGGAAGAGAGAACACCGGGGAGCTGTTTTTT
>TRBV6-5|NA|once|TRBJ1-1
CASSSRPGYTEAFF
TGTGCCAGCAGTTCAAGGCCAGGGTACACTGAAGCTTTCTTT
>TRBV30|NA|NA|TRBJ1-2
CAWSLSETYGYTF
TGTGCCTGGAGTTTATCAGAAACATATGGCTACACCTTC
>TRBV11-3|NA|NA|TRBJ2-2
CASSSRIRDTGELFF
TGTGCCAGCAGCTCCCGGATCAGGGACACCGGGGAGCTGTTTTTT
>TRBV9|TRBD2|NA|TRBJ2-2
CASSVAGGGAGDTGELFF
TGTGCCAGCAGCGTAGCTGGCGGGGGGGCCGGTGATACCGGGGAGCTGTTTTTT
>TRBV3-1/TRBV3-2|NA|NA|TRBJ1-2
CASSQDYQGIYGYTF
TGTGCCAGCAGCCAAGATTATCAGGGGATCTATGGCTACACCTTC
>TRBV27|TRBD2|NA|TRBJ2-1
CASSLSGRGNEQFF
TGTGCCAGCAGTTTATCCGGGAGGGGCAATGAGCAGTTCTTC